Ten or more counts support the clone carrying this T cell receptor (beta chain). Its antigen is undetermined. The V gene's germline CDR1 is MNHEY and CDR2 SMNVEV (reference sequence). V gave up 8 bases and J gave up 2 bases, with 16 bases separating them. There are 14 residues in the CDR3. 5'-RACE, quantitative and with molecular barcodes, yielded the TCR beta libraries. TCRdb redid the calling of the 5' RACE reads with MiXCR, one entry per CDR3 protein. The table includes some 800,000 distinct CDR3 sequences, 12% detected once. This sample is drawn from a study of CD8 T cells in ankylosing spondylitis. Study results and caveats: Disease-associated clones were CD8+ and fairly uncommon in peripheral blood. Ankylosing spondylitis blood appeared to be characterized by a TCR beta motif of about 8 highly homologous variants. Enrichment of disease-linked clones was reportedly significant in matched ankylosing spondylitis synovial fluid. Several of the motif variants were reported before in synovial fluid and blood from reactive arthritis.

This chain links TRBV27 with TRBJ2-7; weak D call: TRBD1 (5 bases). The sequenced material came from blood, either unsorted or a sorted T cell fraction (not recorded which). The source of this sequence is a male donor with ankylosing spondylitis. CDR3 DNA: TGTGCCAGCCAAAGGGGCAGTGGGACCTACGAGCAGTACTTC. It codes for CASQRGSGTYEQYF.